These 19 T cell receptor beta chains were sequenced from one sample in a study of T-cell memory formation after mild COVID-19. Each CDR3 protein is one row after TCRdb ran MiXCR on the 5' RACE reads. Of a few hundred thousand distinct CDR3 sequences listed, approximately 16% were seen once; the top ten hold 20% to 25%. The sequencing input was PBMCs or a T cell subset sorted from them (not recorded which). These receptors all stem from a man younger than 35 who had mild COVID-19 (a few samples of this study predate the infection). Cell type and time point are not known.

This clonotype was seen a handful of times. V gene TRBV24-1 combines with J gene TRBJ2-5; TRBD2 might be the D (7 bases). CDR1 and CDR2 from the germline V gene are KGHDR and SFDVKD. CDR3 length: 15 amino acids. V lost 9 bases and J lost 4, with 20 bases in between. CDR3 nucleotide sequence: TGTGCCACCCACCCCGGGGGGCCGATTGGAGAGACCCAGTACTTC. This translates into CATHPGGPIGETQYF.

The chain recombines TRBV20-1 with TRBJ1-1; 8 nucleotides agree with TRBD1. There are 12 residues in the CDR3. Germline assignment: CDR1 DFQATT and CDR2 SNEGSKA (reference sequence). In DNA form, the CDR3 reads TGCAGCCCACAGGGGGACGGCACTGAAGCTTTCTTT. Translated: CSPQGDGTEAFF.

This chain uses TRBV5-1 with TRBJ2-2, with D possibly matching TRBD1 (6 bases). V lost 0 bases and J 5 bases, leaving 14 bases between the germline ends. Germline CDR1 and CDR2: SGHRS and YFSETQ. The length of the CDR3 is 16 residues. The CDR3 region is CASSLAETRGTGELFF. The CDR3 DNA sequence: TGCGCCAGCAGCTTGGCCGAAACAAGGGGGACCGGGGAGCTGTTTTTT.

This clonotype was found many times. This chain joins TRBV6-2 or TRBV6-3 and TRBJ2-7; 9 bases agree with TRBD1. The CDR3 is made up of 15 amino acids. The V and J ends lost 4 bases and 4 bases, in that order; junction bases with no gene match: 8. Germline CDR1 is MNHEY and CDR2 is SVGEGT. CDR3 in amino acids: CASSSPGQGHYEQYV. The CDR3 nucleotides read TGTGCCAGCAGTTCCCCCGGACAGGGGCATTACGAGCAGTACGTC.

This clonotype was detected only a few times. This sequence joins TRBV18 and TRBJ2-7; TRBD2 aligns across 11 bases. With V trimmed by 4 bases and J by 0 bases, 2 bases remained unmatched. CDR1 KGHSH and CDR2 LQKENI come from the germline V gene. The CDR3 contains 15 residues. The CDR3 loop is CASSRLAGSSYEQYV. The CDR3 region has the DNA TGTGCCAGCTCACGACTAGCGGGGAGCTCCTACGAGCAGTACGTC.

This clonotype was picked up many times. V and J are TRBV29-1 and TRBJ2-1; no definite D call. The ends were cut back, 8 bases at V and 8 bases at J, with 13 bases in the middle. Germline V CDR1 and CDR2: SQVTM, ANQGSEA. CDR3 length equals 11 residues. The CDR3 here is CSSSPFDEQFF. CDR3 sequence (DNA): TGCAGCTCCTCCCCCTTTGATGAGCAGTTCTTC.

The chain has TRBV12-3 or TRBV12-4 and TRBJ2-2; D remains ambiguous. V was shortened by 11 bases and J by 6 bases, with 13 bases between the two germline ends. This CDR3 is 12 amino acids long. The CDR3 coding sequence is TGTGCCGGATCTTTCGGGTCCGGGGAGCTGTTTTTT. This gives the protein CAGSFGSGELFF.

The chain combines TRBV18 with TRBJ1-1; D not certain. Trimming left V 4 bases short and J 1 base short, with 13 bases between. CDR1 KGHSH and CDR2 LQKENI come from the germline V gene. This CDR3 has 15 amino acids. The CDR3 DNA reads as TGTGCCAGCTCACTACCGGGCCAGCCGAACACTGAAGCTTTCTTT. Translation gives CASSLPGQPNTEAFF.

This clonotype was counted ten times or more. The chain has TRBV11-3 and TRBJ1-5, with 7 nucleotides matching TRBD1. The J segment lost 4 bases and the V segment lost 6 bases, leaving 9 bases of the junction unmatched. This CDR3 is built from 15 residues. Germline V lookup: CDR1 SGHNT, CDR2 YENEEA. As DNA, the CDR3 is TGTGCCAGCAGTCTCGGGACAGCCATTAATCAGCCCCAGCATTTT. Protein product: CASSLGTAINQPQHF.

In its sample, this clonotype was seen a few times. The chain combines TRBV6-2 or TRBV6-3 with TRBJ2-3; D tentatively reads TRBD1 or TRBD2 (5 bases each). Trimming took off 6 bases at V and 6 bases at J, with 13 bases between the two ends. The germline gives CDR1 MNHEY, CDR2 SVGEGT. The CDR3 is made up of 13 amino acids. The CDR3 spells CASRGVGGDTQYF. The CDR3 DNA follows: TGTGCCAGCAGGGGGGTCGGAGGTGATACGCAGTATTTT.

V and J are TRBV18 and TRBJ1-2; no clear D. This CDR3 is 15 amino acids long. V shed 0 bases and J shed 3 bases, with 11 bases lying between them. Per germline, CDR1 KGHSH and CDR2 LQKENI. In DNA, the CDR3 is TGTGCCAGCTCACCACCACCGGGGAATTACTATGGCTACACCTTC. Amino acids: CASSPPPGNYYGYTF.

The V gene is TRBV27, the J gene TRBJ2-3; the match to TRBD2 covers 12 bases. The V and J ends lost 6 bases and 1 base, in that order; junction bases with no gene match: 5. This CDR3 region has 16 residues. The germline CDR1 and CDR2 sequences are MNHEY and SMNVEV (reference sequence). The CDR3 protein is CASRLAGGYGTDTQYF. CDR3 nucleotides: TGTGCCAGCAGGCTAGCGGGGGGGTACGGCACAGATACGCAGTATTTT.

This chain joins TRBV7-2 and TRBJ2-5; 7 nucleotides align to TRBD1. This CDR3 has 14 residues. Unmatched junction bases numbered 2, after V lost 4 bases and J lost 0 bases. CDR1 SGHTA and CDR2 FQGNSA come from the germline V gene. This CDR3 is CASSYRGYQETQYF. The CDR3 DNA reads as TGTGCCAGCAGCTACAGGGGTTACCAAGAGACCCAGTACTTC.

CDR3 sequence (DNA): TGTGCCAGCAGCCAAGATCTCAGGACAGGGACTGGCTACACCTTC. As protein: CASSQDLRTGTGYTF. This chain links TRBV4-2 with TRBJ1-2, with 8 bases that match TRBD1. CDR3 length equals 15 residues. Per the germline V gene, CDR1 is LGHNA and CDR2 is YNFKEQ. The trim removed 0 bases at V and 7 bases at J, leaving 7 bases unmatched.

The CDR3 nucleotides are TGTGCCAGCAGCCAAGATTTGGCGGAACAAGAGACCCAGTACTTC. As protein: CASSQDLAEQETQYF. The chain recombines TRBV3-1 with TRBJ2-5; D not certain. Germline V CDR1 and CDR2: LGHDT, YNNKEL (reference sequence). The CDR3 runs to 15 residues. The V end was cut by 0 bases, the J end by 2 bases, with 10 bases between.

The chain combines TRBV2 with TRBJ1-1; a possible D gene is TRBD1 (5 bases). The V and J ends lost 6 bases and 0 bases respectively, with 11 bases between them. The germline V gene encodes CDR1 SNHLY and CDR2 FYNNEI. The CDR3 spans 14 residues. As DNA, the CDR3 is TGTGCCAGCAGGGGGGGACGTTTGAACACTGAAGCTTTCTTT. It specifies CASRGGRLNTEAFF.

This clonotype was seen more than once but under ten times. The chain joins TRBV24-1 to TRBJ2-3; D gene ambiguous. Trimming stripped 2 bases from V and 2 bases from J, with 4 bases between. CDR1 and CDR2 from the germline V gene are KGHDR and SFDVKD. The CDR3 loop spans 13 amino acids. The CDR3 sequence is CATSDSLTDTQYF. For the CDR3, the DNA is TGTGCCACCAGTGATTCTCTCACAGATACGCAGTATTTT.

The chain employs TRBV18 and TRBJ1-5, with D unresolved. V was clipped by 6 bases and J by 0 bases, with 9 bases between them. The CDR3 covers 14 residues. CDR1 KGHSH and CDR2 LQKENI come from the germline V gene. The CDR3, as DNA: TGTGCCAGCTCTCCGAGCTATAGCAATCAGCCCCAGCATTTT. Protein product: CASSPSYSNQPQHF.

This clonotype has more than one count but fewer than ten. The chain joins TRBV20-1 to TRBJ2-3; 9 bases align to TRBD1. Germline V gene data show CDR1 as DFQATT and CDR2 as SNEGSKA (reference sequence). After removal of 6 bases from V and 5 bases from J, the junction contained 6 bases not matched to a gene. The CDR3 has 13 amino acids. The DNA for the CDR3 is TGCAGTGCGGAACAGGGGGCGGGAGATACGCAGTATTTT. Translated: CSAEQGAGDTQYF.